These T cell receptor beta chains were read from a single sample in a study of cytomegalovirus exposure and HLA in healthy donors. The repertoire was sequenced with immunoSEQ multiplex PCR; TCRdb's copy has only in-frame clones and lacks some. The sample holds 70,000 to 100,000 clones. The specimen sequenced was PBMCs. The receptors come from a girl aged 10-17 years in good health and CMV-seropositive. The CDR3 runs from the conserved cysteine through the conserved F or W. Each record gives: J gene, V gene, D gene, CDR3 DNA, CDR3 protein. A D gene is named only where the DNA matches it firmly.

j_call: TRBJ1-1; v_call: TRBV29-1; d_call: NA; cdr3_nt: TGCAGCGTTGAAGATCGGTCGCTAGCTTTCTTT; cdr3_aa: CSVEDRSLAFF
j_call: TRBJ2-5; v_call: TRBV9; d_call: TRBD2; cdr3_nt: TGTGCCAGCACTAGCGGGGTGGGGCAAGAGACCCAGTACTTC; cdr3_aa: CASTSGVGQETQYF
j_call: TRBJ1-2; v_call: TRBV10-3; d_call: NA; cdr3_nt: TGTGCCATCAGTAACACCGAGGACTATGGCTACACCTTC; cdr3_aa: CAISNTEDYGYTF
j_call: TRBJ1-5; v_call: TRBV19; d_call: NA; cdr3_nt: TGTGCCAGTAGTCCACAACTAAGCATAAATCAGCCCCAGCATTTT; cdr3_aa: CASSPQLSINQPQHF
j_call: TRBJ1-4; v_call: TRBV6-1; d_call: NA; cdr3_nt: TGTGCCAGCAGACGGACTGGAAGCTCTAATGAAAAACTGTTTTTT; cdr3_aa: CASRRTGSSNEKLFF
j_call: TRBJ1-6; v_call: TRBV7-7; d_call: NA; cdr3_nt: TGTGCTAGCAGCTTAAAGTGGTTACAGGGAAAGAGTAATTCACCCCTCCACTTT; cdr3_aa: CASSLKWLQGKSNSPLHF
j_call: TRBJ2-2; v_call: TRBV9; d_call: TRBD2; cdr3_nt: TGTGCCAGCAGCGTAGCGTCTAGCGGGTCCGGGGAGCTGTTTTTT; cdr3_aa: CASSVASSGSGELFF
j_call: TRBJ2-7; v_call: TRBV7-2; d_call: TRBD1; cdr3_nt: TGTGCCAGCAGCTTATTCGCAATGGGACAGGGTGCTTACGAGCAGTACTTC; cdr3_aa: CASSLFAMGQGAYEQYF
j_call: TRBJ1-2; v_call: TRBV30; d_call: NA; cdr3_nt: TGTGCCTGCCAATCTAAGTCGGGTGGCTACACCTTC; cdr3_aa: CACQSKSGGYTF
j_call: TRBJ2-5; v_call: TRBV5-1; d_call: TRBD2; cdr3_nt: TGCGCCAGCAGCTTGGGAGGCGTCGGGGGGAGACAAGAGACCCAGTACTTC; cdr3_aa: CASSLGGVGGRQETQYF
j_call: TRBJ2-1; v_call: TRBV6-5; d_call: NA; cdr3_nt: TGTGCCAGCAGTTACGGGGGGGCTAGTGACAATGAGCAGTTCTTC; cdr3_aa: CASSYGGASDNEQFF
j_call: TRBJ1-2; v_call: TRBV7-9; d_call: TRBD1; cdr3_nt: TGTGCCAGCAGCATGACACAGGGGACAAGAAATGGCTACACCTTC; cdr3_aa: CASSMTQGTRNGYTF
j_call: TRBJ2-2; v_call: TRBV5-6; d_call: NA; cdr3_nt: TGTGCCAGCAGCTTCGCAGGGCACACCGGGGAGCTGTTTTTT; cdr3_aa: CASSFAGHTGELFF
j_call: TRBJ2-5; v_call: TRBV29-1; d_call: NA; cdr3_nt: TGCAGCGTACTCGACTACTCTAGAGAGACCCAGTACTTC; cdr3_aa: CSVLDYSRETQYF
j_call: TRBJ1-1; v_call: TRBV4-1; d_call: TRBD1; cdr3_nt: TGCGCCAGCAGCCAGGGAAACAGGGGCCCGGGTTGGACTGAAGCTTTCTTT; cdr3_aa: CASSQGNRGPGWTEAFF
j_call: TRBJ1-1; v_call: TRBV5-4; d_call: TRBD1; cdr3_nt: TGTGCCAGCAGCTTGGCTCAGGGGGCAGGGATGAACACTGAAGCTTTCTTT; cdr3_aa: CASSLAQGAGMNTEAFF
j_call: TRBJ2-6; v_call: TRBV25-1; d_call: TRBD1; cdr3_nt: TGTGCCAGCAGTGAGGCCGGGACAGTCCGCTCTGGGGCCAACGTCCTGACTTTC; cdr3_aa: CASSEAGTVRSGANVLTF
j_call: TRBJ1-6; v_call: TRBV4-2; d_call: NA; cdr3_nt: TGTGCCAGCAGCCGCAGGGGTGAGAACTCACCCCTCCACTTT; cdr3_aa: CASSRRGENSPLHF
j_call: TRBJ1-1; v_call: TRBV19; d_call: NA; cdr3_nt: TGTGCCAGTAGCAGAGAGGGGAACACTGAAGCTTTCTTT; cdr3_aa: CASSREGNTEAFF
j_call: TRBJ1-4; v_call: TRBV7-9; d_call: NA; cdr3_nt: TGTGCCAGCAGCTTGGGGGGAACTAATGAAAAACTGTTTTTT; cdr3_aa: CASSLGGTNEKLFF
j_call: TRBJ2-1; v_call: TRBV13; d_call: TRBD2; cdr3_nt: TGTGCCAGCAGCTTAGGAGCGGGGGTAGGCGATGAGCAGTTCTTC; cdr3_aa: CASSLGAGVGDEQFF
j_call: TRBJ1-2; v_call: TRBV2; d_call: NA; cdr3_nt: TGTGCCAGCAGATCCCCACAGAGATACTATGGCTACACCTTC; cdr3_aa: CASRSPQRYYGYTF
j_call: TRBJ2-7; v_call: TRBV4-1; d_call: NA; cdr3_nt: TGCGCCAGCAGCCAAGTCGGCAGGGCCTACGAGCAGTACTTC; cdr3_aa: CASSQVGRAYEQYF
j_call: TRBJ2-2; v_call: TRBV18; d_call: TRBD1; cdr3_nt: TGTGCCAGCTCACAAACGACAGGGATCGAGGGAGCCGGGGAGCTGTTTTTT; cdr3_aa: CASSQTTGIEGAGELFF
j_call: TRBJ2-3; v_call: TRBV6-1; d_call: TRBD2; cdr3_nt: TGTGCCAGCAGTGGGGGACTAGATCCTAGCACAGATACGCAGTATTTT; cdr3_aa: CASSGGLDPSTDTQYF
j_call: TRBJ1-4; v_call: TRBV7-9; d_call: TRBD1; cdr3_nt: TGTGCCAGCAGCCGGGACAGGGATAATGAAAAACTGTTTTTT; cdr3_aa: CASSRDRDNEKLFF
j_call: TRBJ2-7; v_call: TRBV4-3; d_call: NA; cdr3_nt: TGCGCCAGCAGCCAAGACACCGGACCGGGGAAGCAGTACTTC; cdr3_aa: CASSQDTGPGKQYF
j_call: TRBJ2-1; v_call: TRBV7-9; d_call: TRBD2; cdr3_nt: TGTGCCAGCAGCCGACTAGCGGGGTCGTACAATGAGCAGTTCTTC; cdr3_aa: CASSRLAGSYNEQFF
j_call: TRBJ1-2; v_call: TRBV4-3; d_call: NA; cdr3_nt: TGCGCCAGCAGCCAAGAGCCGTTAGCTAACTATGGCTACACCTTC; cdr3_aa: CASSQEPLANYGYTF
j_call: TRBJ1-1; v_call: TRBV5-6; d_call: NA; cdr3_nt: TGTGCCAGCAGCTTGGACGGAGGTAGAGACACTGAAGCTTTCTTT; cdr3_aa: CASSLDGGRDTEAFF
j_call: TRBJ1-5; v_call: TRBV4-1; d_call: NA; cdr3_nt: TGCGCCAGCAGCCCCCTTGGCAGTGGGAGGCCCCAGCATTTT; cdr3_aa: CASSPLGSGRPQHF
j_call: TRBJ1-1; v_call: TRBV29-1; d_call: TRBD1; cdr3_nt: TGCAGCGCAGACAGGGTTGAGAACACTGAAGCTTTCTTT; cdr3_aa: CSADRVENTEAFF
j_call: TRBJ2-3; v_call: TRBV27; d_call: NA; cdr3_nt: TGTGCCAGCAGTTTAAGTGTAATGAGAACTAGCACAGATACGCAGTATTTT; cdr3_aa: CASSLSVMRTSTDTQYF
j_call: TRBJ1-4; v_call: TRBV6-5; d_call: TRBD1; cdr3_nt: TGTGCCAGCAGTCACCGGGACAGGGACGTAAAACTGTTTTTT; cdr3_aa: CASSHRDRDVKLFF
j_call: TRBJ2-2; v_call: TRBV10-3; d_call: NA; cdr3_nt: TGTGCCATCAGGGGGACTCCCTCTGATGGGAACACCGGGGAGCTGTTTTTT; cdr3_aa: CAIRGTPSDGNTGELFF
j_call: TRBJ2-3; v_call: TRBV6-4; d_call: TRBD2; cdr3_nt: TGTGCCAGCAGTGGGACTAGCGGGGGGACAGATACGCAGTATTTT; cdr3_aa: CASSGTSGGTDTQYF
j_call: TRBJ2-2; v_call: TRBV4-1; d_call: NA; cdr3_nt: TGCGCCAGCAGCCAGGAGAGGACTTTCGGGGAGCTGTTTTTT; cdr3_aa: CASSQERTFGELFF
j_call: TRBJ2-7; v_call: TRBV14; d_call: NA; cdr3_nt: TGTGCCAGCAGCCAAGGTTCGGGGGCCTACGAGCAGTACTTC; cdr3_aa: CASSQGSGAYEQYF
j_call: TRBJ2-2; v_call: TRBV29-1; d_call: TRBD1; cdr3_nt: TGCAGCGTTGTGACAGGGGGGACATCGGGGTCGGGGCCCGGGGAGCTGTTTTTT; cdr3_aa: CSVVTGGTSGSGPGELFF
j_call: TRBJ2-1; v_call: TRBV2; d_call: NA; cdr3_nt: TGTGCCAGCAGTACGTATAACAGGGCCAATGAGCAGTTCTTC; cdr3_aa: CASSTYNRANEQFF
j_call: TRBJ1-2; v_call: TRBV28; d_call: TRBD1; cdr3_nt: TGTGCCAGCAGTTTCCCGTCCAGGGGGACTCCTAACTATGGCTACACCTTC; cdr3_aa: CASSFPSRGTPNYGYTF
j_call: TRBJ1-5; v_call: TRBV18; d_call: NA; cdr3_nt: TGTGCCAGCTCACCACTGCGGGGTGGGGATCAGCCCCAGCATTTT; cdr3_aa: CASSPLRGGDQPQHF
j_call: TRBJ1-1; v_call: TRBV6-5; d_call: NA; cdr3_nt: TGTGCCAGCAGCCCGGGACACAACACTGAAGCTTTCTTT; cdr3_aa: CASSPGHNTEAFF
j_call: TRBJ1-6; v_call: TRBV6-5; d_call: TRBD1; cdr3_nt: TGTGCCAGCAGTTACGAAGGGACAGGGAACTCACCCCTCCACTTT; cdr3_aa: CASSYEGTGNSPLHF
j_call: TRBJ2-4; v_call: TRBV7-9; d_call: TRBD1; cdr3_nt: TGTGCCAGCAGCCTAGGACAGGGAACCTCGAGGGACATTCAGTACTTC; cdr3_aa: CASSLGQGTSRDIQYF
j_call: TRBJ1-2; v_call: TRBV7-2; d_call: NA; cdr3_nt: TGTGCCAGCAGCTTAGCCATCTATGGCTACACCTTC; cdr3_aa: CASSLAIYGYTF
j_call: TRBJ2-7; v_call: TRBV19; d_call: TRBD2; cdr3_nt: TGTGCCAGTAGTATGGCGGGGGGGACTGTATTAGAGTCCTACGAGCAGTACTTC; cdr3_aa: CASSMAGGTVLESYEQYF
j_call: TRBJ2-3; v_call: TRBV6-5; d_call: NA; cdr3_nt: TGTGCCAGCAGTTATTACGGCAGGGGCCGCACAGATACGCAGTATTTT; cdr3_aa: CASSYYGRGRTDTQYF
j_call: TRBJ1-2; v_call: TRBV4-1; d_call: NA; cdr3_nt: TGCGCCAGCAGCCAAGGCCCAGAGGTAGACTATGGCTACACCTTC; cdr3_aa: CASSQGPEVDYGYTF
j_call: TRBJ1-5; v_call: TRBV6-1; d_call: NA; cdr3_nt: TGTGCCAGCAAAAACAGGGAGGGGGATCAGCCCCAGCATTTT; cdr3_aa: CASKNREGDQPQHF
j_call: TRBJ1-2; v_call: TRBV9; d_call: TRBD1; cdr3_nt: TGTGCCAGCCATACGGGACAGGCGAAAACAGGGTATGGCTACACCTTC; cdr3_aa: CASHTGQAKTGYGYTF
j_call: TRBJ2-3; v_call: TRBV19; d_call: TRBD2; cdr3_nt: TGTGCCAGTAGGATGGCGGGGACGGGGGGTACAGATACGCAGTATTTT; cdr3_aa: CASRMAGTGGTDTQYF
j_call: TRBJ1-1; v_call: TRBV7-9; d_call: NA; cdr3_nt: TGTGCCAGCAAGAGGGAGGGGATGAACACTGAAGCTTTCTTT; cdr3_aa: CASKREGMNTEAFF
j_call: TRBJ1-6; v_call: TRBV7-8; d_call: TRBD1; cdr3_nt: TGTGCCAGCAGCCCACGACAGGGTTCACCCCTCCACTTT; cdr3_aa: CASSPRQGSPLHF
j_call: TRBJ1-5; v_call: TRBV19; d_call: NA; cdr3_nt: TGTGCCAGTAGTAGAGGACGGGGGAGCAATCAGCCCCAGCATTTT; cdr3_aa: CASSRGRGSNQPQHF
j_call: TRBJ1-1; v_call: TRBV15; d_call: TRBD1; cdr3_nt: TGTGCCACCAGCAGCCGGGACAGGATGAACACTGAAGCTTTCTTT; cdr3_aa: CATSSRDRMNTEAFF
j_call: TRBJ1-1; v_call: TRBV11-2; d_call: TRBD1; cdr3_nt: TGTGCCAGCAGCTTCACAGGGGGCGCTTTCTTCACTGAAGCTTTCTTT; cdr3_aa: CASSFTGGAFFTEAFF
j_call: TRBJ1-3; v_call: TRBV7-6; d_call: NA; cdr3_nt: TGTGCCAGCAGCCCGGGTGGGGGGGCTGGAAACACCATATATTTT; cdr3_aa: CASSPGGGAGNTIYF